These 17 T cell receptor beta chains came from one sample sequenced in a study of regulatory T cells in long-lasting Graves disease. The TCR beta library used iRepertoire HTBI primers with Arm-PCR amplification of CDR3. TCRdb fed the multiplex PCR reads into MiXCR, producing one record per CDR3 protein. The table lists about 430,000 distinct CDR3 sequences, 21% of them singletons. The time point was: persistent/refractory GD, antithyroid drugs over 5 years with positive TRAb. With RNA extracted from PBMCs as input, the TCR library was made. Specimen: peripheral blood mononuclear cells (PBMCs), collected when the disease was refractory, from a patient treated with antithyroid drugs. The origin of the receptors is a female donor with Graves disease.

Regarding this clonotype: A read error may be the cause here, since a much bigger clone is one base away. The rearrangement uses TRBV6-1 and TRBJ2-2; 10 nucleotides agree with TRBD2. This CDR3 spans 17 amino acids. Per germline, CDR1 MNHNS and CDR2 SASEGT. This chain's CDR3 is CASGQLAGIVHTGGLFF. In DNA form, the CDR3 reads TGTGCCAGCGGGCAACTAGCGGGGATAGTACACACCGGGGGGCTGTTTTTT.

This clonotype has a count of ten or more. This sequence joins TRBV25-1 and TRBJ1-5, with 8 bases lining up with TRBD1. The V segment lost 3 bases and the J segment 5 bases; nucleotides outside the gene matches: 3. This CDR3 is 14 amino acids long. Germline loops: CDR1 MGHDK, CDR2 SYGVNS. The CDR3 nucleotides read TGTGCCAGCAGTGATTCAGGGGGCTATCAGCCCCAGCATTTT. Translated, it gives CASSDSGGYQPQHF. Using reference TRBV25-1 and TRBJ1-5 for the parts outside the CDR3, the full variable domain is EADIYQTPRYLVIGTGKKITLECSQTMGHDKMYWYQQDPGMELHLIHYSYGVNSTEKGDLSSESTVSRIRTEHFPLTLESARPSHTSQYLCASSDSGGYQPQHFGDGTRLSIL.

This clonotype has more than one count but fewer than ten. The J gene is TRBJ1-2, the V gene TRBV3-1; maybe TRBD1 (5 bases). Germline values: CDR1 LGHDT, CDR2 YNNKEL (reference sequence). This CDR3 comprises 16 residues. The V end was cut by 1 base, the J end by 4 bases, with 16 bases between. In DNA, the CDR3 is TGTGCCAGCAGCCAAGGGCACGGGGGGGGGAGCTATGGCTACACCTTC. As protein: CASSQGHGGGSYGYTF.

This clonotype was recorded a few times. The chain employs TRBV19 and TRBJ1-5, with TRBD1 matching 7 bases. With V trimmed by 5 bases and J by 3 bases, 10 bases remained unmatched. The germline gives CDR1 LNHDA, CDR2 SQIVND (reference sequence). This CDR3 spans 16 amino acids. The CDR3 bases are TGTGCCAGTAGTTACCCCGGGACAGAGATCAATCAGCCCCAGCATTTT. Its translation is CASSYPGTEINQPQHF.

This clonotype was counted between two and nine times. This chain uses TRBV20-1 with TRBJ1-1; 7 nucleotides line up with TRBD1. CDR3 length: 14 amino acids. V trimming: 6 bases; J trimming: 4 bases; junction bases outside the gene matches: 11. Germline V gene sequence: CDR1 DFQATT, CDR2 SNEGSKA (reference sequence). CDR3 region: CSAPRMAGGTEAFF. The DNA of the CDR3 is TGCAGTGCGCCGCGTATGGCAGGGGGCACTGAAGCTTTCTTT.

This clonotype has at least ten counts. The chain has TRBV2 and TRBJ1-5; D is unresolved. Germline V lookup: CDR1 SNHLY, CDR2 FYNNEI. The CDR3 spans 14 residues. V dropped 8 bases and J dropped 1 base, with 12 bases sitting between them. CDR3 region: CASSVQISNQPQHF. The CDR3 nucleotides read TGTGCCAGCTCCGTGCAGATCAGCAATCAGCCCCAGCATTTT.

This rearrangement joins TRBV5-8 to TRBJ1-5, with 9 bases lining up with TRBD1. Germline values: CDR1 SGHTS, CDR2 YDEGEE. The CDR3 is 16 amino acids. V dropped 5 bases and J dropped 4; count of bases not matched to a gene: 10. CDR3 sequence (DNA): TGTGCCAGCAGTCATAATTCCGGGACAGGGAATCAGCCCCAGCATTTT. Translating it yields CASSHNSGTGNQPQHF.

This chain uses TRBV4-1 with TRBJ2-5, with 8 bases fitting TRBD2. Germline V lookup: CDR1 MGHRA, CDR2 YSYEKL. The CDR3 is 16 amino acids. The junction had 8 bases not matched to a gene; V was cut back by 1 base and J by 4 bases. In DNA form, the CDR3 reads TGCGCCAGCAGCCAAGGTGACGGGAGGGCCACAGAGACCCAGTACTTC. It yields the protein CASSQGDGRATETQYF.

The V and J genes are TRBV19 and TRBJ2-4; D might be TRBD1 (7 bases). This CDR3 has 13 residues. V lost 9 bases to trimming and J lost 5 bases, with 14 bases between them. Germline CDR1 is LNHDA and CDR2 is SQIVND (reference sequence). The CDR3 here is CASGGQNQNIQYF. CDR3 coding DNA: TGTGCCAGCGGGGGACAGAATCAAAACATTCAGTACTTC.

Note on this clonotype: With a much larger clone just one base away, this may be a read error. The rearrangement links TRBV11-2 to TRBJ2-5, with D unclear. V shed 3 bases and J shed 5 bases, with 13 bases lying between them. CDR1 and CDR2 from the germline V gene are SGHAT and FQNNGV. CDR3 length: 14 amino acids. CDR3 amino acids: CASSLGGARETQYF. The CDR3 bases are TGTGCCAGCAGCTTGGGCGGCGCTCGGGAGACCCAGTACTTC.

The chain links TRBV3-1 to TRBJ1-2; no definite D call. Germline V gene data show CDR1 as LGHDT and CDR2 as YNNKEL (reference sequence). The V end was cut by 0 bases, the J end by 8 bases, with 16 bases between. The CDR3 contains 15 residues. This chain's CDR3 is CASSQDSAGLWGYTF. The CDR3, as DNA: TGTGCCAGCAGCCAAGATTCGGCAGGCCTCTGGGGCTACACCTTC.

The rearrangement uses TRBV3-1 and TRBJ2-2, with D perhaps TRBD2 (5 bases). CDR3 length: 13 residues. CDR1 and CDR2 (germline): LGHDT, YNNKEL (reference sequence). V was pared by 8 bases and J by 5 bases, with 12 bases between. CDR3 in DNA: TGTGCCAGCCGAGGGAGTGGAACCGGGGAGCTGTTTTTT. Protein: CASRGSGTGELFF.

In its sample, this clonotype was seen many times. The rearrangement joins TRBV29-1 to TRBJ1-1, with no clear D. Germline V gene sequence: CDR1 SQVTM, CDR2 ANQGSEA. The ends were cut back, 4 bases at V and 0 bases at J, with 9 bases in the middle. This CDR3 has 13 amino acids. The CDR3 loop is CSVVRFMNTEAFF. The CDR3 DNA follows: TGCAGCGTTGTTCGCTTCATGAACACTGAAGCTTTCTTT. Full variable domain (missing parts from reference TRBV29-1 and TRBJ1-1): SAVISQKPSRDICQRGTSLTIQCQVDSQVTMMFWYRQQPGQSLTLIATANQGSEATYESGFVIDKFPISRPNLTFSTLTVSNMSPEDSSIYLCSVVRFMNTEAFFGQGTRLTVV.

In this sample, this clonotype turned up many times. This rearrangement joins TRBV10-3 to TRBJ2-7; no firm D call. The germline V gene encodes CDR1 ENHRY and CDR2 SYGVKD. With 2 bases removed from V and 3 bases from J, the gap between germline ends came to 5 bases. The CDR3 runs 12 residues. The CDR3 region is CAISETYYEQYF. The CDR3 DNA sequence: TGTGCCATCAGTGAGACGTACTACGAGCAGTACTTC.

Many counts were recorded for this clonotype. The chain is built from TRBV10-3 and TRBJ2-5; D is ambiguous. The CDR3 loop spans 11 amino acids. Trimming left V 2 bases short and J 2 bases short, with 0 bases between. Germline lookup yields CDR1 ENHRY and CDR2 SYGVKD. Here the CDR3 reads CAISEQETQYF. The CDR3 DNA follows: TGTGCCATCAGTGAGCAAGAGACCCAGTACTTC.

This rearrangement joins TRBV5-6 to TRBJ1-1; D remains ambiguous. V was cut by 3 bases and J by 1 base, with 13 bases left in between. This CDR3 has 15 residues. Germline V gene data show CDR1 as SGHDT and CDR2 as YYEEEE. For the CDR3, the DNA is TGTGCCAGCAGCTGGGGAGTCGGAGGGAACACTGAAGCTTTCTTT. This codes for CASSWGVGGNTEAFF.

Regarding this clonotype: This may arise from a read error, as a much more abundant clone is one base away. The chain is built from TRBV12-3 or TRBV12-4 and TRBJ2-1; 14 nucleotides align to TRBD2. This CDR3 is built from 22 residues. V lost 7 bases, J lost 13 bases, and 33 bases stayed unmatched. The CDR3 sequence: CASTLKRAGTSGRILAQETQFF. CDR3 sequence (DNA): TGTGCCAGCACTTTGAAAAGGGCTGGGACTAGCGGGAGAATCTTAGCACAAGAGACCCAGTTCTTC.